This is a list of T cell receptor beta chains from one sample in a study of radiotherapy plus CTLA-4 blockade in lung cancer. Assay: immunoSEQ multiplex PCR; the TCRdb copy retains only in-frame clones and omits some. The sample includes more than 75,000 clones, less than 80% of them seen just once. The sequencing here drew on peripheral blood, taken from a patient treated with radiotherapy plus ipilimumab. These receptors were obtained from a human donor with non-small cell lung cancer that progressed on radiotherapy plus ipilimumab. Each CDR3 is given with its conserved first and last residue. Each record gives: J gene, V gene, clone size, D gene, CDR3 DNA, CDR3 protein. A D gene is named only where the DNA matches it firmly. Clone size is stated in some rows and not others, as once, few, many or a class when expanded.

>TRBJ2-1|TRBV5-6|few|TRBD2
TGTGCCAGCAGCATGGGACTAGCGGGGGACAATGAGCAGTTCTTC
CASSMGLAGDNEQFF
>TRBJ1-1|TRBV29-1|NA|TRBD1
TGCAGCGCTGGACAGGGAGGGAACACTGAAGCTTTCTTT
CSAGQGGNTEAFF
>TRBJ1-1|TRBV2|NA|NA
TGTGCCAGCAGTGAAGGAGGCCAGGGAGTGGCTGAAGCTTTCTTT
CASSEGGQGVAEAFF
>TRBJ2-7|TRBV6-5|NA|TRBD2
TGTGCCAGCAGCCGCGGGACTAGCATCTACGAGCAGTACTTC
CASSRGTSIYEQYF
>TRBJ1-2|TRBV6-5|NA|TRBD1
TGTGCCAGCAGGAAAACAGGGGGCGACAATAGTGGCTACACCTTC
CASRKTGGDNSGYTF
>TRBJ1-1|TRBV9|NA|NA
TGTGCCAGCAGCGTAGGGGCACAGGGGAACACTGAAGCTTTCTTT
CASSVGAQGNTEAFF
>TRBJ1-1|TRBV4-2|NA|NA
TGTGCCAGCAGCTCCGTCAGGGGGAACACTGAAGCTTTCTTT
CASSSVRGNTEAFF
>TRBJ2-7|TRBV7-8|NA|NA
TGTGCCAGCAGCTTCCTCCGGGACAAGCAGTACTTC
CASSFLRDKQYF
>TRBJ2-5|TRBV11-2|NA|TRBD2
TGTGCCAGCAGCTTAGCCGGACTAGCGGGGATAGAGACCCAGTACTTC
CASSLAGLAGIETQYF
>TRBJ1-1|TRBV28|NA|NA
TGTGCCAGCAGTTTAGCCGGGAACACTGAAGCTTTCTTT
CASSLAGNTEAFF
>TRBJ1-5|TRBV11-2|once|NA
TGTGCCAGCAGCTTTGATTTCAATCAGCCCCAGCATTTT
CASSFDFNQPQHF
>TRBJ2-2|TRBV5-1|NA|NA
TGCGCCAGCAGCCACGGGAGTATCGCCGGGGAGCTGTTTTTT
CASSHGSIAGELFF
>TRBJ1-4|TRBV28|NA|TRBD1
TGTGCCAGCAGTTTAAGGGACAGGCGTGAAAAACTGTTTTTT
CASSLRDRREKLFF
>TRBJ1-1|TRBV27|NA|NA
TGTGCCAGCAGCTTGGGACGGACTTGGAACACTGAAGCTTTCTTT
CASSLGRTWNTEAFF
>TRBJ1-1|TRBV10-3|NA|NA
TGTGCCATCAGACGACGACAGGAGAACACTGAAGCTTTCTTT
CAIRRRQENTEAFF
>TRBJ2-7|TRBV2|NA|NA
TGTGCCAGCAGTGAAACACGCTTCGAGCAGTACTTC
CASSETRFEQYF
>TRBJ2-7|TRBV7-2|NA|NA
TGTGCCAGCAGCCCGAGGAACCCCTACGAGCAGTACTTC
CASSPRNPYEQYF
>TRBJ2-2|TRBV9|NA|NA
TGTGCCAGCAGCGTAGGGGCAGCTAACACCGGGGAGCTGTTTTTT
CASSVGAANTGELFF
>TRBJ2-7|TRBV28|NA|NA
TGTGCCAGCAGTTCTATCAAAGAGTTGAGATACGAGCAGTACTTC
CASSSIKELRYEQYF
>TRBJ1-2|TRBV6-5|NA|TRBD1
TGTGCCAGCAGTTACCACCAGGGGGGCTATGGCTACACCTTC
CASSYHQGGYGYTF
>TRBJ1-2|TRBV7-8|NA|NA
TGTGCCAGCAGCCGGGGGGCTAACTATGGCTACACCTTC
CASSRGANYGYTF
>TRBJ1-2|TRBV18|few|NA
TGTGCCAGCTCACCGGGCAGCAACTATGGCTACACCTTC
CASSPGSNYGYTF
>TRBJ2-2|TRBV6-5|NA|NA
TGTGCCAGCAGTTACGAGTGGACCGGGGAGCTGTTTTTT
CASSYEWTGELFF
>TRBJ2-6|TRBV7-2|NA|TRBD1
TGTGCCAGCAGCATCGGACAGGGTAACGTCCTGACTTTC
CASSIGQGNVLTF
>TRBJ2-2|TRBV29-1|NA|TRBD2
TGCAGCGTTGAAGATGGACGCGGGGGGGCCACCGGGGAGCTGTTTTTT
CSVEDGRGGATGELFF
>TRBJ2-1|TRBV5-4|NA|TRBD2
TGTGCCAGCAGCTCGACTAGCGGGAGCTCCTACAATGAGCAGTTCTTC
CASSSTSGSSYNEQFF
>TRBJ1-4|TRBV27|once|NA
TGTGCCAGCAGTTTATGGGGAGCTAATGAAAAACTGTTTTTT
CASSLWGANEKLFF
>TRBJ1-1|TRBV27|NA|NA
TGTGCCAGCAGTTTGCGGCAGTCGAACACTGAAGCTTTCTTT
CASSLRQSNTEAFF
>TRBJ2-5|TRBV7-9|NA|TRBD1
TGTGCCAGCAGCTTAGGGACAGGGGGCGCGGGAGAGACCCAGTACTTC
CASSLGTGGAGETQYF
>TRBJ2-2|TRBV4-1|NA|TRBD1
TGCGCCAGCAGCCAAGAAATCTGGGACAGGTTGGCCGGGGAGCTGTTTTTT
CASSQEIWDRLAGELFF
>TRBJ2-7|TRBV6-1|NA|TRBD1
TGTGCCAGTACCAGGACAGGGGGAACTTACGAGCAGTACTTC
CASTRTGGTYEQYF
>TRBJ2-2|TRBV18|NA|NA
TGTGCCAGCTCACCGAAACGATCGAACACCGGGGAGCTGTTTTTT
CASSPKRSNTGELFF
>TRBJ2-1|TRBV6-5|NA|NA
TGTGCCAGCAGCACCAGCTCCTACAATGAGCAGTTCTTC
CASSTSSYNEQFF
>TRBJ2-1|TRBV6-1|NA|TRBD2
TGTGCCAGCAGTGGGGGACTAGCGGGTGAGCAGTTCTTC
CASSGGLAGEQFF
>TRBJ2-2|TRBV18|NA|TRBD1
TGTGCCAGCTCACCAACCCGGGGGACAGGCACCGGGGAGCTGTTTTTT
CASSPTRGTGTGELFF
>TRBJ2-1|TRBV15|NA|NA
TGTGCCACCAGCGCCGGCCCCCAGCTCTACAATGAGCAGTTCTTC
CATSAGPQLYNEQFF
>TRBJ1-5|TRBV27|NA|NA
TGTGCCAGCAGTTTAGGTCAGAGCAATCAGCCCCAGCATTTT
CASSLGQSNQPQHF
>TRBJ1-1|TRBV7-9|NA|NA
TGTGCCAGCAGCTTAGGTACAGGTGAAGCTTTCTTT
CASSLGTGEAFF
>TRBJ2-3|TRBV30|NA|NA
TGTGCCTGGAGTGTACCGGGTACGCAGTATTTT
CAWSVPGTQYF
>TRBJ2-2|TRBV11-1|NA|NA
TGTGCCAGCACCCCCCCCGGGGTACCGAACACCGGGGAGCTGTTTTTT
CASTPPGVPNTGELFF